The rows below give T cell receptor beta chains drawn from one sample of a study of blood T cell repertoires in COVID-19. Only in-frame clones appear in the TCRdb table, and some are missing; sequencing was by immunoSEQ multiplex PCR. Here the sample spans about 250,000 clones, around 85% being singletons. Sequenced input: peripheral blood. The receptors come from a man older than 75 with acute or convalescent COVID-19. Both conserved end residues are part of each CDR3. D genes are given only for firm matches. Clone size is given for some rows only: seen once, a few or many times, or a class if the clone is expanded.

abundance: .; v_gene: TRBV7-8; d_gene: .; j_gene: TRBJ1-6; CDR3nt: TGTGCCAGCAGCTCAGACAGGCGTTCACCCCTCCACTTT; CDR3aa: CASSSDRRSPLHF
abundance: .; v_gene: TRBV21-1; d_gene: .; j_gene: TRBJ1-6; CDR3nt: TGTGCCAGCAGCCTCCATGTGCAGGGTAGCTCCTATAATTCACCCCTCCACTTT; CDR3aa: CASSLHVQGSSYNSPLHF
abundance: .; v_gene: TRBV11-2; d_gene: TRBD1; j_gene: TRBJ1-2; CDR3nt: TGTGCCAGCAGCTGGGGACAGGGGGGACCAGCTAACTATGGCTACACCTTC; CDR3aa: CASSWGQGGPANYGYTF
abundance: many; v_gene: TRBV27; d_gene: TRBD2; j_gene: TRBJ2-3; CDR3nt: TGTGCCAGCAGTTTATCGACTAGCGGCACAGATACGCAGTATTTT; CDR3aa: CASSLSTSGTDTQYF
abundance: .; v_gene: TRBV6-5; d_gene: .; j_gene: TRBJ2-2; CDR3nt: TGTGCCACCACAAGGGGCCCTGTCTCCGGGGAGCTGTTTTTT; CDR3aa: CATTRGPVSGELFF
abundance: few; v_gene: TRBV2; d_gene: TRBD1; j_gene: TRBJ2-3; CDR3nt: TGTGCCAGCACCCCAGGGACAGCCCGCACAGATACGCAGTATTTT; CDR3aa: CASTPGTARTDTQYF
abundance: .; v_gene: TRBV10-1; d_gene: TRBD1; j_gene: TRBJ2-1; CDR3nt: TGCGCCAGCAGCCCATCGACAGGGATCAATGAGCAGTTCTTC; CDR3aa: CASSPSTGINEQFF
abundance: once; v_gene: TRBV7-9; d_gene: .; j_gene: TRBJ2-5; CDR3nt: TGTGCCAGCAGCTTTTTTGAAATAGTGGAGACCCAGTACTTC; CDR3aa: CASSFFEIVETQYF
abundance: once; v_gene: TRBV5-6; d_gene: .; j_gene: TRBJ1-6; CDR3nt: TGTGCCAGCAGCTTGGCGGGGAAGGGGGTTTTGGCTAATTCACCCCTCCACTTT; CDR3aa: CASSLAGKGVLANSPLHF
abundance: .; v_gene: TRBV13; d_gene: TRBD2; j_gene: TRBJ2-1; CDR3nt: TGTGCCAGCAGCTCGTGGGGCGGACTAGCGGGGAGGATCACCTACAATGAGCAGTTCTTC; CDR3aa: CASSSWGGLAGRITYNEQFF
abundance: once; v_gene: TRBV11-3; d_gene: .; j_gene: TRBJ2-1; CDR3nt: TGTGCCAGCAGCTTAGGGGTGGAGAATGAGCAGTTCTTC; CDR3aa: CASSLGVENEQFF
abundance: few; v_gene: TRBV10-3; d_gene: .; j_gene: TRBJ1-2; CDR3nt: TGTGCCATCAGTGGGGAGGGAAACTATGGCTACACCTTC; CDR3aa: CAISGEGNYGYTF
abundance: once; v_gene: TRBV6-5; d_gene: TRBD2; j_gene: TRBJ2-5; CDR3nt: TGTGCCAGCAGTTACTCCAGAGGGACTAGCATTAAGACCCAGTACTTC; CDR3aa: CASSYSRGTSIKTQYF
abundance: .; v_gene: TRBV23-1; d_gene: TRBD1; j_gene: TRBJ2-1; CDR3nt: TGCGCCAGCACACTGCCGGGCCGGGACAGGGCCGAGTCCTACAATGAGCAGTTCTTC; CDR3aa: CASTLPGRDRAESYNEQFF